In this sample, the clone carrying this T cell receptor beta chain turned up a few times. With iRepertoire HTBI primers and Arm-PCR of CDR3 regions, TCR beta libraries were built. TCRdb passed the multiplex PCR reads through MiXCR, listing each CDR3 protein once. The repertoire holds a few hundred thousand distinct CDR3 sequences, 22% seen once, with just over 55% in the top ten. Time point noted: persistent/refractory GD, antithyroid drugs over 5 years with positive TRAb. PBMC-derived RNA was used for the TCR library. The sample is drawn from a study of regulatory T cells in long-lasting Graves disease. CDR3 length equals 17 residues. Germline assignment: CDR1 MNHNS and CDR2 SASEGT. The V and J ends lost 5 bases and 0 bases respectively, with 17 bases between them.

This clonotype originated in a female donor with Graves disease. The starting material was peripheral blood mononuclear cells (PBMCs), obtained when the disease was refractory, from a patient treated with antithyroid drugs. J is TRBJ1-3 and V is TRBV6-1, with D tentatively TRBD1 (5 bases). CDR3 residues: CASSHIPRQHSGNTIYF. In DNA form, the CDR3 reads TGTGCCAGCAGTCACATTCCGAGACAGCACTCTGGAAACACCATATATTTT.